This note documents a single T cell receptor (beta chain) sequence. Assignment of participants to cohorts was predicated upon participant-reported clinical history. Data came from immunoSEQ multiplex PCR; TCRdb stores just in-frame clones and leaves some out. The sample yields about 190,000 clones, around 80% seen once. This CDR3 is built from 15 residues. Germline CDR1 and CDR2: MNHEY and SMNVEV (reference sequence). Trimming cost V 6 bases and J 7 bases, with 18 bases left between them. The data belong to a study of blood T cell repertoires in COVID-19. This chain connects TRBV27 to TRBJ1-4; D gene ambiguous. This TCR derives from a woman in her forties or fifties with acute COVID-19. The sequencing sample was made of PBMCs or T cells enriched from blood (not recorded which). For the CDR3, the DNA is TGTGCCAGCAGACCTACCCCGGGGTTTAGTGAAAAACTGTTTTTT. This codes for CASRPTPGFSEKLFF.